This is a list of T cell receptor beta chains from one sample in a study of T-cell memory formation after mild COVID-19. A single record per CDR3 protein comes from TCRdb applying MiXCR to the 5' RACE reads. Of just over 350,000 distinct CDR3 sequences listed, roughly an eighth were seen once; the top ten hold 20% to 25%. Material for sequencing was PBMCs or a T cell subset sorted from them (not recorded which). These receptors originate from a man younger than 30 who had mild COVID-19 (a few samples of this study predate the infection). Cell type and time point are not known. The CDR3 runs from the conserved cysteine through the conserved F or W. D genes are given only for firm matches. Clone size, where shown, is once, few, many, or a class for clones that have expanded.

size: few; D: -; J: TRBJ1-1; V: TRBV6-5; CDR3: CASSRRRSEAFF; DNA: TGTGCCAGCAGCCGTCGGCGCTCTGAAGCTTTCTTT
size: few; D: -; J: TRBJ1-5; V: TRBV6-6; CDR3: CASSLDSGGNQPQHF; DNA: TGTGCCAGCAGCCTTGACTCGGGGGGCAATCAGCCCCAGCATTTT
size: few; D: -; J: TRBJ1-1; V: TRBV24-1; CDR3: CATTYPGTRAEAFF; DNA: TGTGCCACGACCTACCCGGGGACCCGGGCTGAAGCTTTCTTT
size: few; D: TRBD1; J: TRBJ2-2; V: TRBV4-2; CDR3: CASSQGHRGAGELFF; DNA: TGTGCCAGCAGCCAAGGTCACAGGGGCGCCGGGGAGCTGTTTTTT
size: many; D: -; J: TRBJ2-4; V: TRBV6-5; CDR3: CASSPIGGRVVHIQYF; DNA: TGTGCCAGCAGTCCCATCGGCGGCAGGGTCGTTCACATTCAGTACTTC
size: few; D: -; J: TRBJ2-7; V: TRBV5-1; CDR3: CASSFPLAPYEQYF; DNA: TGCGCCAGCAGCTTTCCCTTGGCCCCTTACGAGCAGTACTTC
size: -; D: -; J: TRBJ2-1; V: TRBV29-1; CDR3: CSAGSDEQFF; DNA: TGCAGCGCCGGTTCCGATGAGCAGTTCTTC
size: -; D: -; J: TRBJ2-1; V: TRBV5-1; CDR3: CASSFAPPDEQFF; DNA: TGCGCCAGCAGCTTCGCACCCCCGGATGAGCAGTTCTTC
size: few; D: -; J: TRBJ2-6; V: TRBV4-1; CDR3: CASSQGGIGGTSLANVLTF; DNA: TGCGCCAGCAGCCAGGGGGGCATTGGGGGGACCTCTCTAGCCAACGTCCTGACTTTC
size: -; D: -; J: TRBJ2-5; V: TRBV4-1; CDR3: CASSQDPGLGVETQYF; DNA: TGCGCCAGCAGCCAAGATCCGGGACTGGGGGTCGAGACCCAGTACTTC
size: few; D: -; J: TRBJ2-5; V: TRBV7-2; CDR3: CASSLNGRKETQYF; DNA: TGTGCCAGCAGCTTAAACGGACGGAAAGAGACCCAGTACTTC
size: few; D: -; J: TRBJ1-2; V: TRBV30; CDR3: CAWSVVPGAGVYGYTF; DNA: TGTGCCTGGAGTGTGGTTCCGGGGGCCGGGGTCTATGGCTACACCTTC
size: many; D: TRBD2; J: TRBJ2-5; V: TRBV5-1; CDR3: CASSLLGGGVGRETQYF; DNA: TGCGCCAGCAGCCTTCTGGGCGGGGGGGTCGGAAGAGAGACCCAGTACTTC
size: few; D: -; J: TRBJ2-2; V: TRBV7-2; CDR3: CASSFRTPPPTGELFF; DNA: TGTGCCAGCAGCTTCCGGACACCCCCCCCCACCGGGGAGCTGTTTTTT
size: -; D: TRBD1; J: TRBJ2-5; V: TRBV5-1; CDR3: CASSLGQGNTETQYF; DNA: TGCGCCAGCAGCTTGGGACAGGGTAATACAGAGACCCAGTACTTC
size: few; D: -; J: TRBJ2-5; V: TRBV6-5; CDR3: CASSIPGAETQYF; DNA: TGTGCCAGCAGTATCCCAGGGGCGGAGACCCAGTACTTC
size: many; D: TRBD1; J: TRBJ1-1; V: TRBV12-3/TRBV12-4; CDR3: CASSLGDRNTEAFF; DNA: TGTGCCAGCAGTTTGGGGGACAGGAACACTGAAGCTTTCTTT
size: -; D: -; J: TRBJ1-1; V: TRBV6-5; CDR3: CASSVNRAFTEAFF; DNA: TGTGCCAGCAGCGTAAACAGGGCTTTCACTGAAGCTTTCTTT
size: -; D: -; J: TRBJ2-5; V: TRBV5-6; CDR3: CASSYYYQETQYF; DNA: TGTGCCAGCAGCTACTACTACCAAGAGACCCAGTACTTC
size: few; D: TRBD1; J: TRBJ1-1; V: TRBV5-1; CDR3: CASTPTGGNTEAFF; DNA: TGCGCCAGCACCCCGACAGGGGGGAACACTGAAGCTTTCTTT
size: few; D: -; J: TRBJ2-1; V: TRBV5-1; CDR3: CASATSGGIAYNEQFF; DNA: TGCGCCAGTGCTACGTCCGGGGGTATAGCCTACAATGAGCAGTTCTTC
size: -; D: -; J: TRBJ2-7; V: TRBV5-1; CDR3: CASSLRSESSSYEQYF; DNA: TGCGCCAGCAGCTTGAGGTCAGAGTCTTCCTCCTACGAGCAGTACTTC
size: -; D: -; J: TRBJ2-2; V: TRBV5-1; CDR3: CASGAWVAGELFF; DNA: TGCGCCAGCGGAGCCTGGGTCGCCGGGGAGCTGTTTTTT
size: few; D: -; J: TRBJ2-1; V: TRBV7-2; CDR3: CASSLAAYNEQFF; DNA: TGTGCCAGCAGCTTAGCGGCATACAATGAGCAGTTCTTC
size: few; D: -; J: TRBJ2-5; V: TRBV27; CDR3: CASSFRRAETQYF; DNA: TGTGCCAGCAGTTTTCGGAGGGCAGAGACCCAGTACTTC
size: -; D: -; J: TRBJ2-1; V: TRBV12-3/TRBV12-4; CDR3: CASSNGLSYNEQFF; DNA: TGTGCCAGCAGCAACGGACTTTCATACAATGAGCAGTTCTTC
size: many; D: -; J: TRBJ2-7; V: TRBV5-1; CDR3: CASSLTGLSYEQYF; DNA: TGCGCCAGCAGCTTAACAGGGTTGAGCTACGAGCAGTACTTC
size: -; D: -; J: TRBJ1-5; V: TRBV7-8; CDR3: CASSLLGNSNQPQHF; DNA: TGTGCCAGCAGCTTATTGGGAAATAGCAATCAGCCCCAGCATTTT
size: few; D: TRBD2; J: TRBJ2-5; V: TRBV20-1; CDR3: CSANWGGSQETQYF; DNA: TGCAGTGCTAACTGGGGAGGGTCCCAAGAGACCCAGTACTTC
size: -; D: -; J: TRBJ1-1; V: TRBV18; CDR3: CASSPNPGMPEAFF; DNA: TGTGCCAGCTCACCGAATCCGGGCATGCCCGAAGCTTTCTTT
size: -; D: TRBD2; J: TRBJ2-1; V: TRBV6-2/TRBV6-3; CDR3: CASSHRTSGEGGNEQFF; DNA: TGTGCCAGCAGCCACCGGACTAGCGGGGAGGGTGGGAATGAGCAGTTCTTC
size: -; D: TRBD2; J: TRBJ2-5; V: TRBV27; CDR3: CASSFLAGGRETQYF; DNA: TGTGCCAGCAGTTTTCTAGCGGGGGGGAGAGAGACCCAGTACTTC
size: -; D: TRBD1; J: TRBJ2-7; V: TRBV7-9; CDR3: CASSYPGTVAYEQYF; DNA: TGTGCCAGCAGCTACCCCGGGACAGTAGCCTACGAGCAGTACTTC
size: -; D: -; J: TRBJ2-1; V: TRBV2; CDR3: CASSWASTSNNEQFF; DNA: TGTGCCAGCAGTTGGGCTTCGACATCGAACAATGAGCAGTTCTTC
size: -; D: -; J: TRBJ2-3; V: TRBV7-6; CDR3: CASSQRAAVDTQYF; DNA: TGTGCCAGCAGCCAGCGGGCCGCCGTGGATACGCAGTATTTT
size: -; D: -; J: TRBJ1-2; V: TRBV27; CDR3: CASSLSGRWEGYTF; DNA: TGTGCCAGCAGTTTATCCGGGAGGTGGGAGGGCTACACCTTC
size: few; D: -; J: TRBJ2-7; V: TRBV2; CDR3: CASSEATGAGYEQYF; DNA: TGTGCCAGCAGTGAAGCGACAGGCGCCGGCTACGAGCAGTACTTC